Presented here are 20 T cell receptor beta chains from one specimen sequenced in a study of T-cell memory formation after mild COVID-19. TCRdb called the 5' RACE reads again in MiXCR, with one record for every CDR3 protein. The sample consists of around 150,000 distinct CDR3 sequences, 25% to 40% of them appearing once. The material sequenced was PBMCs or a T cell subset sorted from them (not recorded which). All receptors come from an adult woman who had mild COVID-19 (a few samples of this study predate the infection). Cell type and time point are not known.

There are a few counts of this clonotype. This chain joins TRBV6-5 and TRBJ2-1; TRBD2 matches at 8 bases. CDR1 and CDR2 (germline): MNHEY, SVGAGI. This CDR3 spans 17 amino acids. V lost 2 bases, J lost 9 bases, and 15 bases stayed unmatched. Written as DNA, the CDR3 is TGTGCCAGCAGTTACGGAAGGGCTAGCGGGTCGGGCGGTGAGCAGTTCTTC. This codes for CASSYGRASGSGGEQFF.

The chain has TRBV21-1 and TRBJ1-2; TRBD1, the D gene given by the table, was not confirmed from the DNA. TRBV21-1 is a pseudogene locus. This CDR3 comprises 9 residues. The CDR3 loop reads CASSRGSSF. The DNA for the CDR3 is TGTGCCAGCAGCAGGGGCAGTTCCTTC.

This clonotype was seen a few times. V usage is TRBV20-1 and J usage is TRBJ2-1; 13 positions match TRBD2. Trimming removed 6 bases from V and 5 bases from J; junction bases left unmatched: 4. This CDR3 has 14 residues. The germline V gene has CDR1 DFQATT and CDR2 SNEGSKA (reference sequence). The CDR3 is CSAVGLAGDNEQFF. In DNA, the CDR3 is TGCAGTGCCGTCGGACTAGCGGGAGACAATGAGCAGTTCTTC.

The rearrangement uses TRBV7-2 and TRBJ2-7; maybe TRBD1 (5 bases). From germline, CDR1 is SGHTA and CDR2 FQGNSA. The CDR3 contains 14 residues. V was trimmed by 5 bases and J by 3 bases, leaving 14 bases between them. The CDR3 DNA sequence: TGTGCCAGCAGCCCAGACAGCAGCCGCTACGAGCAGTACTTC. Encoded protein: CASSPDSSRYEQYF.

This clonotype has a single count. The rearrangement joins TRBV6-1 to TRBJ1-6, with 7 bases matching TRBD1. Unmatched junction bases numbered 5, after V lost 7 bases and J lost 5 bases. Germline lookup yields CDR1 MNHNS and CDR2 SASEGT. The CDR3 sequence is 14 residues long. The CDR3, as DNA: TGTGCCAGCACCCAGGACAGGAATAATTCACCCCTCCACTTT. This codes for CASTQDRNNSPLHF.

At least ten counts were recorded for this clonotype. This rearrangement joins TRBV29-1 to TRBJ2-7; D is unclear. The germline V gene has CDR1 SQVTM and CDR2 ANQGSEA. The CDR3 sequence is 11 residues long. Trimming took 4 bases from V and 1 from J, leaving 5 bases between them. This CDR3 is CSVANSYEQYF. In DNA form, the CDR3 reads TGCAGCGTTGCAAATTCCTACGAGCAGTACTTC.

This clonotype showed up just a few times. The chain carries TRBV7-3 and TRBJ1-1; D remains ambiguous. CDR1 and CDR2 from the germline V gene are SGHTA and FQGTGA. V gave up 0 bases and J gave up 3 bases, with 14 bases separating them. The CDR3 totals 16 residues. The chain's CDR3 is CASSLTGSVGYTEAFF. The CDR3 region has the DNA TGTGCCAGCAGCTTAACAGGCTCGGTAGGGTACACTGAAGCTTTCTTT.

This clonotype was seen a handful of times. The chain combines TRBV5-1 with TRBJ2-1; TRBD2 matches 9 bases. Unmatched junction bases numbered 2, after V lost 1 base and J lost 3 bases. The V gene's germline CDR1 is SGHRS and CDR2 YFSETQ. The CDR3 runs 15 residues. In DNA, the CDR3 is TGCGCCAGCAGCTTGACTAGCGGGCGCTACAATGAGCAGTTCTTC. The encoded protein is CASSLTSGRYNEQFF.

CDR3 loop: CASSRLGTAFYEQYF. The CDR3 region has the DNA TGTGCCAGCAGTCGACTTGGCACCGCTTTCTACGAGCAGTACTTC. The chain links TRBV12-3 or TRBV12-4 to TRBJ2-7; D not resolved. CDR3 size: 15 residues. Trimming shortened V by 5 bases and J by 3 bases, and 17 bases separated the two germline ends.

With respect to this clonotype: One end of the junction does not line up with germline, which may come from a read error. V and J are TRBV7-2 and TRBJ1-6; weak D call: TRBD1 (6 bases). CDR3 length: 15 amino acids. CDR1 is SGHTA, CDR2 FQGNSA, per germline. The CDR3 protein is CASTLLTGANSPLHF. CDR3 bases: TGTGCCAGCACCTTATTAACGGGGGCTAATTCACCCCTCCACTTT.

This clonotype was picked up one time. The chain joins TRBV20-1 to TRBJ2-7; a weak D match, TRBD1 (6 bases). The CDR3 has 13 residues. Germline V gives CDR1 DFQATT, CDR2 SNEGSKA (reference sequence). The CDR3 DNA sequence: TGCGGCGGAAGAGGGGGAAGCTCCTACGAGCAGTACTTC. Amino acids: CGGRGGSSYEQYF.

This clonotype was detected a few times. The chain links TRBV7-9 to TRBJ2-1; 12 nucleotides match TRBD2. The germline V gene encodes CDR1 SEHNR and CDR2 FQNEAQ (reference sequence). CDR3 length: 16 amino acids. J lost 2 bases, V lost 5 bases, and 4 bases had no gene match. The CDR3 here is CASSRTSGVTYNEQFF. The CDR3 DNA is TGTGCCAGCAGCCGGACTAGCGGGGTCACCTACAATGAGCAGTTCTTC.

This clonotype showed up just a few times. V is TRBV6-1 and J is TRBJ2-5; a possible D gene is TRBD2 (6 bases). This CDR3 spans 13 amino acids. The V end lost 6 bases, the J end lost 1 base, and 9 bases lay between the germline ends. Germline lookup yields CDR1 MNHNS and CDR2 SASEGT. The CDR3 loop is CASRGLSQETQYF. The CDR3, as DNA: TGTGCCAGCAGGGGACTGAGCCAAGAGACCCAGTACTTC.

This clonotype has more than one count but fewer than ten. The chain carries TRBV13 and TRBJ2-7; possible D gene TRBD2, 6 bases. V was clipped by 6 bases and J by 5 bases, with 17 bases between them. Germline lookup yields CDR1 PRHDT and CDR2 FYEKMQ (reference sequence). The length of the CDR3 is 14 residues. The CDR3 DNA is TGTGCCAGCAGGGTGCGGGGAGGCGGCGACGAGCAGTACTTC. This gives the protein CASRVRGGGDEQYF.

This clonotype came up a few times. V gene TRBV20-1 combines with J gene TRBJ2-3; 13 bases are shared with TRBD2. Germline V lookup: CDR1 DFQATT, CDR2 SNEGSKA (reference sequence). The CDR3 extends over 18 amino acids. The J segment lost 0 bases and the V segment lost 5 bases, leaving 11 bases of the junction unmatched. This CDR3 is CSAPRPGLAGTSTDTQYF. CDR3 sequence (DNA): TGCAGTGCTCCCCGCCCGGGACTAGCGGGGACTAGCACAGATACGCAGTATTTT.

This clonotype has more than one count but fewer than ten. This chain joins TRBV4-1 and TRBJ2-2; D is unclear. Germline values: CDR1 MGHRA, CDR2 YSYEKL. CDR3 length equals 14 residues. Trimming left V 0 bases short and J 6 bases short, with 8 bases between. Written as DNA, the CDR3 is TGCGCCAGCAGCCAAGACTTGGGGTCCGGGGAGCTGTTTTTT. The encoded protein is CASSQDLGSGELFF.

This clonotype turned up a few times. The CDR3 region is CASSSPPRTSGGEQFF. CDR3 in DNA: TGTGCCAGCAGCTCACCGCCCCGGACTAGCGGGGGTGAGCAGTTCTTC. This chain links TRBV7-2 with TRBJ2-1; TRBD2 aligns across 13 bases. Unmatched junction bases numbered 9, after V lost 4 bases and J lost 9 bases. The CDR3 is 16 amino acids. CDR1 and CDR2 (germline): SGHTA, FQGNSA.

The rearrangement links TRBV4-1 to TRBJ1-4; unclear D gene. V was cut by 1 base and J by 4 bases, with 10 bases left in between. Per the germline V gene, CDR1 is MGHRA and CDR2 is YSYEKL. The CDR3 sequence is 15 residues long. CDR3 sequence reads: CASSQVLHYNEKLFF. The DNA for the CDR3 is TGCGCCAGCAGCCAAGTCCTACACTATAATGAAAAACTGTTTTTT.

The rearrangement links TRBV24-1 to TRBJ2-7; D is possibly TRBD1 (6 bases). The CDR3 is 12 residues long. Trimming removed 3 bases at V and 7 bases at J, with 9 bases between. Germline values: CDR1 KGHDR, CDR2 SFDVKD. CDR3 sequence: CATSDTGKEQYF. In DNA, the CDR3 is TGTGCCACCAGTGATACAGGGAAAGAGCAGTACTTC.

The sample holds a few counts of this clonotype. The chain is built from TRBV10-3 and TRBJ2-7, with a weak D call TRBD2 (5 bases). The CDR3 consists of 14 residues. The V gene lost 4 bases and the J gene lost 2 bases, with 12 bases spanning the gap. Germline loops: CDR1 ENHRY, CDR2 SYGVKD. CDR3 amino acids: CAISALPGAYEQYF. As DNA, the CDR3 is TGTGCCATCAGTGCTTTACCCGGGGCCTACGAGCAGTACTTC.